These 4 T cell receptor beta chains originate from one sample sequenced in a study of T-cell reconstitution after alpha-beta-depleted transplantation in children. It was with unique molecular identifiers that the TCRbeta library was prepared. TCRdb re-called the PCR reads through MiXCR, storing one row per CDR3 protein. The sample lists 800,000 to 1,000,000 distinct CDR3 sequences, around 30% occurring once. The sample consisted of PBMCs, mostly from graft donor cells, taken 360 days after TCRalphabeta/CD19-depleted stem cell transplant. These receptor sequences come from a boy in the first two years of life who had a stem cell transplant for SCID, so the T cells may come from the graft donor.

This clonotype was counted a single time. This chain uses TRBV5-1 with TRBJ2-1; D possibly corresponds to TRBD2 (6 bases). The V end lost 0 bases, the J end lost 7 bases, and 17 bases lay between the germline ends. The V gene's germline CDR1 is SGHRS and CDR2 YFSETQ. The CDR3 sequence is 16 residues long. The CDR3 region is CASSLVGGAGLNEQFF. In nucleotides, the CDR3 is TGCGCCAGCAGCTTGGTCGGGGGTGCGGGGTTAAATGAGCAGTTCTTC.

This clonotype appeared a few times. This chain connects TRBV29-1 to TRBJ1-2; D ambiguous. V dropped 4 bases and J dropped 4 bases, with 13 bases sitting between them. CDR1 is SQVTM, CDR2 ANQGSEA, per germline. The CDR3 is 13 amino acids. Here the CDR3 reads CSVGEAAIYGYTF. The CDR3 nucleotides are TGCAGCGTTGGGGAGGCAGCGATCTATGGCTACACCTTC. The entire variable domain, with the rest obtained from reference TRBV29-1 and TRBJ1-2, is as follows: SAVISQKPSRDICQRGTSLTIQCQVDSQVTMMFWYRQQPGQSLTLIATANQGSEATYESGFVIDKFPISRPNLTFSTLTVSNMSPEDSSIYLCSVGEAAIYGYTFGSGTRLTVV.

This chain joins TRBV18 and TRBJ1-1; no definite D call. In germline, CDR1 is KGHSH, CDR2 LQKENI. Trimming left V 3 bases short and J 6 bases short, with 11 bases between. The CDR3 contains 13 residues. For the CDR3, the DNA is TGTGCCAGCTCACCTTCGGGATATGCTGAAGCTTTCTTT. This gives the protein CASSPSGYAEAFF.

This chain connects TRBV27 to TRBJ2-4; 7 bases are a match to TRBD1. V dropped 3 bases and J dropped 6; count of bases not matched to a gene: 5. This CDR3 spans 14 amino acids. Germline CDR1 and CDR2: MNHEY and SMNVEV (reference sequence). CDR3 sequence: CASSFGAGGNIQYF. CDR3 nucleotides: TGTGCCAGCAGTTTTGGGGCAGGGGGAAACATTCAGTACTTC.